The next 27 T cell receptor beta chains were all read from a single sample in a study of a mutant IDH1 vaccine in newly diagnosed glioma. As to time point: week 47, end of study. What each vaccine dose contained was 300 ug of mutant IDH1 20-mer peptide, accompanied by topical imiquimod. These receptors' targets are unknown. The data were produced by immunoSEQ multiplex PCR, yet TCRdb's version contains in-frame clones alone and is incomplete. The table has about 50,000 clones, roughly 84% seen once. Sequenced here: PBMCs, sampled from a glioma patient whose treatment included an IDH1 peptide vaccine. Every receptor here comes from a woman aged 25 to 45 with glioma. Some clones in this sample may be carry-over from other donors' samples.

The rearrangement uses TRBV4-1 and TRBJ2-7; TRBD2 agrees at 7 bases. CDR1 is MGHRA and CDR2 is YSYEKL in the germline V gene. The CDR3 contains 16 residues. V lost 2 bases to trimming and J lost 3 bases; unmatched junction nucleotides: 10. In nucleotides, the CDR3 is TGCGCCAGCAGCCAATACCCTAGCGGAGCGGTCTACGAGCAGTACTTC. It codes for CASSQYPSGAVYEQYF.

The V gene is TRBV30, the J gene TRBJ2-3; D tentatively fits TRBD1 or TRBD2 (6 bases each). Trimming cost V 2 bases and J 14 bases, with 20 bases left between them. Germline V gene lookup returns CDR1 GTSNPN and CDR2 SVGIG (reference sequence). This CDR3 has 13 amino acids. The CDR3 bases are TGTGCCTGGAGTCCAGGGGTCCGGGGAGGTGGGTATTTT. It codes for CAWSPGVRGGGYF.

This chain links TRBV11-3 with TRBJ2-7, with D unclear. Trimming cost V 4 bases and J 2 bases, with 21 bases left between them. CDR1 is SGHNT and CDR2 is YENEEA in the germline V gene. The CDR3 is 17 residues long. The CDR3 region has the DNA TGTGCCAGCAGCTCCCGCCTGAGGCGGCAAATGACCTACGAGCAGTACTTC. Residues: CASSSRLRRQMTYEQYF.

CDR3 nucleotide sequence: TGTGCCAGCAGCGAAGGGGAGGTCTACGAGCAGTACTTC. Amino acid sequence: CASSEGEVYEQYF. The chain recombines TRBV7-2 with TRBJ2-7; D possibly corresponds to TRBD2 (6 bases). Trimming took 5 bases from V and 3 from J, leaving 11 bases between them. Germline CDR1 reads SGHTA; CDR2 reads FQGNSA. The CDR3 contains 13 residues.

This sequence joins TRBV5-1 and TRBJ1-2; 7 bases match TRBD1. Trimming removed 3 bases from V and 6 bases from J; junction bases left unmatched: 8. This CDR3 is built from 14 residues. In germline, CDR1 is SGHRS, CDR2 YFSETQ. CDR3 protein: CASSWRGGADGYTF. The CDR3 nucleotides are TGCGCCAGCAGCTGGAGAGGGGGCGCGGATGGCTACACCTTC.

In its sample, this clone was seen a few times. The chain combines TRBV7-8 with TRBJ1-1; weak D call: TRBD1 (5 bases). Trimming stripped 3 bases from V and 1 base from J, with 9 bases between. The CDR3 extends over 14 amino acids. CDR1 and CDR2 from the germline V gene are SGHVS and FQNEAQ. The chain's CDR3 is CASSLGTANTEAFF. Written as DNA, the CDR3 is TGTGCCAGCAGCTTGGGGACGGCGAACACTGAAGCTTTCTTT.

About this clone: Germline and junction disagree at one end, which may indicate a read error. CDR3 sequence (DNA): TGTGCCAGCTCACCACCTTCGGGGATCTCTGGAAGCACCATATATTTT. It specifies CASSPPSGISGSTIYF. The chain links TRBV18 to TRBJ1-3; D not certain. The CDR3 is 16 residues long. The germline CDR1 and CDR2 sequences are KGHSH and LQKENI. The variable domain in full, completed from reference TRBV18 and TRBJ1-3, reads NAGVMQNPRHLVRRRGQEARLRCSPMKGHSHVYWYRQLPEEGLKFMVYLQKENIIDESGMPKERFSAEFPKEGPSILRIQQVVRGDSAAYFCASSPPSGISGSTIYFGEGSWLTVV.

This clone occurred once. The chain joins TRBV10-3 to TRBJ2-7, with a tentative D call TRBD1 (6 bases). This CDR3 region has 15 residues. Between the trimmed V and J ends, which lost 6 bases and 2 bases, there was a span of 17 bases. In germline, CDR1 is ENHRY, CDR2 SYGVKD. Written as DNA, the CDR3 is TGTGCCATCAGCCGCTTACGGACAGAGACCTACGAGCAGTACTTC. Encoded protein: CAISRLRTETYEQYF.

J is TRBJ2-2 and V is TRBV10-3, with no clear D. The V gene's germline CDR1 is ENHRY and CDR2 SYGVKD. There are 14 residues in the CDR3. V gave up 6 bases and J gave up 0 bases, with 8 bases separating them. CDR3 protein: CAISPAANTGELFF. In DNA, the CDR3 is TGTGCCATCAGCCCCGCCGCGAACACCGGGGAGCTGTTTTTT.

The chain carries TRBV2 and TRBJ2-7; TRBD1 or TRBD2 may be the D gene (5 bases each). Germline V gene data show CDR1 as SNHLY and CDR2 as FYNNEI. The V gene lost 7 bases and the J gene lost 2 bases, with 12 bases spanning the gap. The CDR3 is 13 amino acids. Here the CDR3 reads CASKGTVTYEQYF. DNA for the CDR3: TGTGCCAGCAAGGGGACGGTAACCTACGAGCAGTACTTC.

This chain uses TRBV5-4 with TRBJ2-7, with 7 bases identical to TRBD1. In germline, CDR1 is SGHNT, CDR2 YYREEE (reference sequence). Trimming cost V 4 bases and J 6 bases; bases outside gene matches: 13. This CDR3 contains 15 residues. CDR3 loop: CASSPDRIERLEQYF. The CDR3 DNA reads as TGTGCCAGCAGCCCGGACAGGATAGAACGGCTCGAGCAGTACTTC.

This clone was counted a single time. V gene TRBV11-2 combines with J gene TRBJ2-1; a possible D gene is TRBD1 (6 bases). The germline CDR1 and CDR2 sequences are SGHAT and FQNNGV. The CDR3 spans 14 residues. V lost 4 bases and J 6 bases, leaving 13 bases between the germline ends. CDR3 DNA sequence: TGTGCCAGCAGCTATCGGGACAAGGGCAATGAGCAGTTCTTC. It translates to CASSYRDKGNEQFF. Combining the CDR3 with reference TRBV11-2 and TRBJ2-1 gives the whole variable domain EAGVAQSPRYKIIEKRQSVAFWCNPISGHATLYWYQQILGQGPKLLIQFQNNGVVDDSQLPKDRFSAERLKGVDSTLKIQPAKLEDSAVYLCASSYRDKGNEQFFGPGTRLTVL.

The chain combines TRBV29-1 with TRBJ2-5; 7 bases are a match to TRBD2. This CDR3 comprises 12 residues. Germline V lookup: CDR1 SQVTM, CDR2 ANQGSEA. After removal of 4 bases from V and 5 bases from J, the junction contained 4 bases not matched to a gene. For the CDR3, the DNA is TGCAGCGTTGGGCGGGAGAGGGAGACCCAGTACTTC. Protein sequence: CSVGRERETQYF.

This clone was seen only once. This chain connects TRBV6-1 to TRBJ1-2; 10 bases are a match to TRBD1. The CDR3 covers 16 residues. Trimming at V came to 3 bases and at J to 6 bases, leaving 10 bases not matched to a gene. CDR1 is MNHNS and CDR2 is SASEGT in the germline V gene. CDR3 in DNA: TGTGCCAGCAGTGATACCAGGGACAGGGGTGCGGATGGCTACACCTTC. Protein: CASSDTRDRGADGYTF.

As concerns this clone: One end of the junction is discordant with germline, which a read error may explain. This chain links TRBV7-7 with TRBJ2-5, with TRBD2 as a possible D gene (5 bases). CDR1 and CDR2 (germline): SSHAT, FNYEAQ (reference sequence). The CDR3 consists of 13 residues. The CDR3 coding sequence is TGTGCTAGCAGCTTAGGAGCGGAAGAGACCCAGTACTTC. Translating gives CASSLGAEETQYF.

The genes are TRBV27 and TRBJ1-3; D remains ambiguous. The CDR3 has 14 amino acids. With 0 bases removed from V and 3 bases from J, the gap between germline ends came to 6 bases. CDR1 is MNHEY, CDR2 SMNVEV, per germline (reference sequence). The CDR3 loop is CASSLSGYGNTIYF. The CDR3 DNA sequence: TGTGCCAGCAGTTTATCGGGGTATGGAAACACCATATATTTT.

This clone is a singleton in its sample. The chain employs TRBV6-1 and TRBJ2-1; D might be TRBD1 or TRBD2, each matching 5 bases. The CDR3 consists of 15 residues. V was cut by 4 bases and J by 4 bases, with 14 bases left in between. CDR1 is MNHNS, CDR2 SASEGT, per germline. The CDR3 loop reads CASSVRDLGYNEQFF. CDR3 sequence (DNA): TGTGCCAGCAGTGTCCGGGACCTCGGTTACAATGAGCAGTTCTTC.

As DNA, the CDR3 is TGTGCCAGCAGCGGGCAGCGGGAGGGCCTCTGGGCCAACGTCCTGACTTTC. It is translated as CASSGQREGLWANVLTF. J is TRBJ2-6 and V is TRBV5-4, with 10 bases that match TRBD2. Germline values: CDR1 SGHNT, CDR2 YYREEE (reference sequence). The CDR3 contains 17 residues. V gave up 4 bases and J gave up 5 bases; unmatched junction bases: 9.

The genes are TRBV4-1 and TRBJ2-4; 10 nucleotides line up with TRBD2. The CDR3 runs to 22 residues. Germline V gives CDR1 MGHRA, CDR2 YSYEKL. V gave up 3 bases and J gave up 0 bases; unmatched junction bases: 20. The CDR3 here is CASSHPPLASGGEGLAKNIQYF. CDR3 coding DNA: TGCGCCAGCAGCCACCCCCCCTTGGCTAGCGGGGGCGAGGGGCTAGCCAAAAACATTCAGTACTTC.

CDR3 residues: CASSVGFGAGRSEQYF. The CDR3 coding sequence is TGTGCCAGTTCGGTAGGCTTCGGGGCGGGTAGGTCTGAGCAGTACTTC. V and J are TRBV19 and TRBJ2-7; D may be TRBD1 or TRBD2 (5 bases each). Looked up from germline, CDR1 is LNHDA and CDR2 is SQIVND (reference sequence). This CDR3 region has 16 residues. Trimming left V 8 bases short and J 7 bases short, with 27 bases between.

The chain uses TRBV19 and TRBJ2-7; D not resolved. Trimming took 4 bases from V and 2 from J, leaving 12 bases between them. This CDR3 region has 14 residues. Germline values: CDR1 LNHDA, CDR2 SQIVND (reference sequence). Written as DNA, the CDR3 is TGTGCCAGTAGTACCCCTGGCGGAGCCTACGAGCAGTACTTC. This encodes CASSTPGGAYEQYF.

The J gene is TRBJ1-2, the V gene TRBV7-9; D might be TRBD1 (5 bases). Germline V gene data show CDR1 as SEHNR and CDR2 as FQNEAQ (reference sequence). This CDR3 has 14 amino acids. V was trimmed by 5 bases and J by 6 bases, leaving 16 bases between them. CDR3 residues: CASSLRRGADGYTF. CDR3 in DNA: TGTGCCAGCAGCCTCAGGAGGGGCGCGGATGGCTACACCTTC.

This clone was observed a few times. The chain carries TRBV6-1 and TRBJ1-1; no definite D call. Trimming shortened V by 6 bases and J by 1 base, and 15 bases separated the two germline ends. This CDR3 is built from 15 residues. CDR1 MNHNS and CDR2 SASEGT come from the germline V gene. The CDR3 coding sequence is TGTGCCAGCAGAAAGCAGGTGTCAAGGAACACTGAAGCTTTCTTT. It yields the protein CASRKQVSRNTEAFF.

The chain uses TRBV9 and TRBJ1-1; D may be TRBD1 (5 bases). The germline CDR1 and CDR2 sequences are SGDLS and YYNGEE. The ends were cut back, 4 bases at V and 3 bases at J, with 13 bases in the middle. The CDR3 extends over 14 amino acids. CDR3 amino acids: CASSQWGFDTEAFF. CDR3 bases: TGTGCCAGCAGCCAATGGGGGTTCGACACTGAAGCTTTCTTT. Full variable domain (outside the CDR3, taken from reference TRBV9 and TRBJ1-1): DSGVTQTPKHLITATGQRVTLRCSPRSGDLSVYWYQQSLDQGLQFLIQYYNGEERAKGNILERFSAQQFPDLHSELNLSSLELGDSALYFCASSQWGFDTEAFFGQGTRLTVV.

This clone showed up just once. The chain couples TRBV18 to TRBJ2-7; 7 nucleotides align to TRBD1. V gave up 5 bases and J gave up 5 bases; unmatched junction bases: 6. This CDR3 comprises 13 residues. Per the germline V gene, CDR1 is KGHSH and CDR2 is LQKENI. CDR3 amino acids: CASSSGQPNEQYF. The CDR3 nucleotides are TGTGCCAGCTCATCGGGACAGCCGAACGAGCAGTACTTC.

V and J are TRBV30 and TRBJ2-1, with 7 bases lining up with TRBD2. The germline gives CDR1 GTSNPN, CDR2 SVGIG (reference sequence). The length of the CDR3 is 14 residues. The trim removed 0 bases at V and 3 bases at J, leaving 2 bases unmatched. Here the CDR3 DNA reads TGTGCCTGGAGTGTACGCGGGAGCTACAATGAGCAGTTCTTC. Translating gives CAWSVRGSYNEQFF.

This clone was seen just once. The rearrangement joins TRBV15 to TRBJ1-2, with D possibly being TRBD1 (6 bases). V lost 3 bases, J lost 8 bases, and 16 bases lay in between. There are 14 residues in the CDR3. Germline CDR1 LNHNV, CDR2 YYDKDF (reference sequence). The CDR3 is CATSSYRAKEGYTF. CDR3 in DNA: TGTGCCACCAGCAGTTACAGGGCCAAAGAGGGCTACACCTTC.